The rows below give T cell receptor beta chains drawn from one sample of a study of shared clonotypes between healthy human individuals. Only in-frame clones appear in the TCRdb table, and some are missing; sequencing was by immunoSEQ multiplex PCR. The sample holds about 1.1 million clones, about 84% seen once. The sequenced material came from memory CD4+ T cells from PBMCs. These receptor sequences come from a man aged 18 to 29 in good health. Some clones in this sample may be carry-over from other donors' samples. Each CDR3 is given with its conserved first and last residue. A row's size may be missing; if present it is once, few, many or a size class.

J: TRBJ2-7; size: NA; V: TRBV6-6; CDR3: CASSYVRGSITYEQYF
J: TRBJ1-5; size: NA; V: TRBV18; CDR3: CASSPHPPGTGVGIGQPQHF
J: TRBJ1-1; size: NA; V: TRBV7-6; CDR3: CASSLAAMMNTEAFF
J: TRBJ2-6; size: NA; V: TRBV28; CDR3: CASNRSGANVLTF
J: TRBJ1-3; size: NA; V: TRBV6-1; CDR3: CASSGTGTTGNTIYF
J: TRBJ1-5; size: few; V: TRBV28; CDR3: CASSLRRQPQHF
J: TRBJ2-1; size: NA; V: TRBV4-3; CDR3: CASSLVGSARTYNEQFF
J: TRBJ2-1; size: NA; V: TRBV19; CDR3: CASKRTSGSWDEQFF
J: TRBJ2-5; size: NA; V: TRBV28; CDR3: CASTTGGVAETQYF
J: TRBJ2-5; size: NA; V: TRBV7-2; CDR3: CASSFLSGSGETQYF
J: TRBJ2-1; size: NA; V: TRBV7-8; CDR3: CASSFPRRIRSYNEQFF
J: TRBJ1-1; size: once; V: TRBV11-2; CDR3: CASSSTGLAFF
J: TRBJ2-7; size: NA; V: TRBV2; CDR3: CASSEHQGQYF
J: TRBJ1-5; size: many; V: TRBV12-5; CDR3: CASGLVLQGQFNQPQHF
J: TRBJ1-5; size: NA; V: TRBV15; CDR3: CATSRGSGQNSNQPQHF
J: TRBJ1-1; size: few; V: TRBV29-1; CDR3: CSVEDVGQNTEAFF
J: TRBJ2-2; size: few; V: TRBV19; CDR3: CASSIVWGLTGELFF
J: TRBJ1-2; size: once; V: TRBV28; CDR3: CASGRQGFYGYTF
J: TRBJ2-7; size: NA; V: TRBV9; CDR3: CASRPGLDSYEQYF
J: TRBJ2-7; size: NA; V: TRBV2; CDR3: CASSENRDSQIYEQYF
J: TRBJ2-3; size: NA; V: TRBV10-1; CDR3: CASSRTTLDTQYF
J: TRBJ2-1; size: once; V: TRBV7-7; CDR3: CASSFGVAGVPNEQFF
J: TRBJ1-4; size: NA; V: TRBV6-6; CDR3: CASRNRGPNEKLFF
J: TRBJ1-5; size: few; V: TRBV28; CDR3: CASSSSPLGGPQHF
J: TRBJ2-3; size: NA; V: TRBV7-2; CDR3: CASSLRVMDFSVTDTQYF
J: TRBJ2-3; size: NA; V: TRBV7-8; CDR3: CASSSGLAGGPAQDTQYF
J: TRBJ1-1; size: NA; V: TRBV6-5; CDR3: CASSSQRAANTEAFF
J: TRBJ2-2; size: NA; V: TRBV4-3; CDR3: CASSQGSLAAGEGTGELFF
J: TRBJ2-1; size: NA; V: TRBV5-1; CDR3: CASSYGLGYNEQFF
J: TRBJ1-2; size: NA; V: TRBV6-5; CDR3: CASSPSRHLSRGYTF
J: TRBJ2-5; size: NA; V: TRBV5-1; CDR3: CASRRDGGLETQYF
J: TRBJ1-2; size: NA; V: TRBV28; CDR3: CASCPRDPLYGYTF
J: TRBJ2-4; size: NA; V: TRBV7-9; CDR3: CASSSDFAGQNIQYF
J: TRBJ2-3; size: NA; V: TRBV5-1; CDR3: CASSLAGQRYGTQYF
J: TRBJ2-1; size: few; V: TRBV28; CDR3: CASSLSLAGLSSTSSYNEQFF
J: TRBJ2-7; size: NA; V: TRBV25-1; CDR3: CASSVLGGAGEQYF
J: TRBJ2-2; size: NA; V: TRBV30; CDR3: CAWRRSGANTGELFF
J: TRBJ2-3; size: few; V: TRBV11-3; CDR3: CASSLGGSTDTQYF
J: TRBJ1-1; size: few; V: TRBV7-9; CDR3: CASSLVGQGTAFF
J: TRBJ2-1; size: many; V: TRBV10-2; CDR3: CASNPGGNGYNEQFF
J: TRBJ1-3; size: NA; V: TRBV4-1; CDR3: CASSRDAGHGNTIYF
J: TRBJ2-1; size: NA; V: TRBV5-4; CDR3: CASSLWTSGLYNEQFF